Detailed here is one TCR beta chain. Patients of the Seattle cohort, enrolled during active infection, were followed longitudinally. The V gene end was trimmed by 10 bases and the J gene end by 5 bases; junction bases not matched to a gene: 7. Germline CDR1 MNHEY, CDR2 SVGAGI. The CDR3 sequence is 12 residues long. Original processing methods: Estimation of nucleated cell counts was performed using reference gene primer amplification. The table came from immunoSEQ multiplex PCR; TCRdb's copy has only in-frame clones and leaves some out. Clone size and V and J calls were adopted from that table, with D and trimming inferred from the DNA. This table has around 58,000 clones, roughly 85% appearing once. This sample was included in a study of blood T cell repertoires in COVID-19. Study-wide background: Samples taken during acute and convalescent COVID-19 were collected in the United States, Italy and Spain.

The sequence came from an older woman with COVID-19, enrolled during active disease. The material sequenced was peripheral blood. The chain uses TRBV6-5 and TRBJ2-5; 7 nucleotides agree with TRBD2. The DNA for the CDR3 is TGTGCCACCTCCGGGGGGTACGAGACCCAGTACTTC. This sequence encodes CATSGGYETQYF.